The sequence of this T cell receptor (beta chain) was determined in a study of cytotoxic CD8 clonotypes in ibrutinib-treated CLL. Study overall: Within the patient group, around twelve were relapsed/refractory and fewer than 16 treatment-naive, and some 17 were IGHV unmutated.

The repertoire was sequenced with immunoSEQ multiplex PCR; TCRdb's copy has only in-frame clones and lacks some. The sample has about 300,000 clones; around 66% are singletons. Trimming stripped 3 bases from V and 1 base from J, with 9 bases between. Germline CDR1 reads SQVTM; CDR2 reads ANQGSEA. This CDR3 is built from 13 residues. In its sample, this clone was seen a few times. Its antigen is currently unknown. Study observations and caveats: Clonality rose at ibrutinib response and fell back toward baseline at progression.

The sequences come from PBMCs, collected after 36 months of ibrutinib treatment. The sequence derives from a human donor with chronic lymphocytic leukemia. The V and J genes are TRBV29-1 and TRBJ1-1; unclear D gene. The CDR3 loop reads CSVEEAANTEAFF. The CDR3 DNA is TGCAGCGTTGAGGAGGCAGCGAACACTGAAGCTTTCTTT.